One sample yielded the 13 T cell receptor beta chains listed below, sequenced in a study. TCRdb re-called the 5' RACE reads with MiXCR, one entry per CDR3 protein. The sample includes approximately 70 distinct CDR3 sequences. The material sequenced was naive CD4+ T cells sorted from a lymph node. Noted subset: naive CD4+ T cells, CD4+CD45RA+CD25-. The receptors originated from a female donor with breast cancer.

On this clonotype itself: The library was built for alpha chains, so this beta chain is an off-target read and its size means little. The chain joins TRBV20-1 to TRBJ1-1, with D possibly being TRBD1 (6 bases). V was shortened by 4 bases and J by 5 bases, with 17 bases between the two germline ends. The germline CDR1 and CDR2 sequences are DFQATT and SNEGSKA (reference sequence). The CDR3 is 14 residues long. The CDR3 spells CSATGLTGSTEAFF. CDR3 in DNA: TGCAGTGCTACCGGTCTCACAGGGTCTACTGAAGCTTTCTTT.

With respect to this clonotype: For a library built for alpha chains, this beta chain is a stray read; little rests on its size. The chain combines TRBV12-2 with TRBJ1-2; TRBD1 was called by the table and not checked on the DNA. TRBV12-2 is given as a pseudogene. The CDR3 is made up of 14 amino acids. The CDR3 sequence is CASRLTGQFYGYTF. CDR3 nucleotide sequence: TGTGCAAGTCGCTTAACCGGGCAGTTCTATGGCTACACCTTC.

Details on this clonotype: A library made for alpha chains picked up this beta chain off target, so its size means little. V gene TRBV11-2 combines with J gene TRBJ2-3, with D unresolved. This CDR3 region has 15 residues. The germline CDR1 and CDR2 sequences are SGHAT and FQNNGV. Trimming left V 0 bases short and J 4 bases short, with 11 bases between. The CDR3 nucleotides are TGTGCCAGCAGCTTAGAGTCATCGTTAGCAGATACGCAGTATTTT. It is translated as CASSLESSLADTQYF.

A remark on this clonotype: This beta chain is off target for a library built for alpha chains, so its abundance means little. This rearrangement joins TRBV19 to TRBJ1-1; TRBD1 is a possible D gene (6 bases). Trimming took off 4 bases at V and 6 bases at J, with 12 bases between the two ends. The CDR3 extends over 13 amino acids. From germline, CDR1 is LNHDA and CDR2 SQIVND (reference sequence). CDR3 bases: TGTGCCAGTAGTACCCTACGACAGGCTGAAGCTTTCTTT. It yields the protein CASSTLRQAEAFF.

Concerning this clonotype: This beta chain is a stray sequence in a library constructed for alpha chains; its clone size is not meaningful. The rearrangement links TRBV28 to TRBJ1-2; D gene unclear. Trimming left V 5 bases short and J 5 bases short, with 9 bases between. Germline CDR1 reads MDHEN; CDR2 reads SYDVKM. CDR3 length: 12 residues. The CDR3 protein is CASSPRQYGYTF. The CDR3 DNA reads as TGTGCCAGCAGTCCCCGGCAGTATGGCTACACCTTC.

On this clonotype: The size of this beta chain means little, since it is a stray read in a library made for alpha chains. The chain carries TRBV20-1 and TRBJ2-6; D is undetermined. The CDR3 covers 14 residues. V gave up 7 bases and J gave up 0 bases, with 10 bases separating them. Germline V gives CDR1 DFQATT, CDR2 SNEGSKA (reference sequence). The CDR3: CSVQKSSGANVLTF. In nucleotides, the CDR3 is TGCAGTGTCCAGAAGAGCTCTGGGGCCAACGTCCTGACTTTC.

About this clonotype: Found in a library prepared for alpha chains, this beta chain is an off-target read, and its abundance has little meaning. V usage is TRBV20-1 and J usage is TRBJ1-1; TRBD1 agrees at 7 bases. With V trimmed by 5 bases and J by 2 bases, 5 bases remained unmatched. CDR3 length equals 13 residues. Germline lookup yields CDR1 DFQATT and CDR2 SNEGSKA (reference sequence). CDR3 DNA: TGCAGTGCTGGGGGGACAGCCAACACTGAAGCTTTCTTT. Translation gives CSAGGTANTEAFF.

On this clonotype: This beta chain is off target for a library built for alpha chains, so its abundance means little. The rearrangement joins TRBV7-9 to TRBJ1-2; D may be TRBD1 (6 bases). Germline loops: CDR1 SEHNR, CDR2 FQNEAQ (reference sequence). The CDR3 extends over 14 amino acids. Trimming left V 2 bases short and J 4 bases short, with 11 bases between. CDR3 amino acids: CASSLSRGGYGYTF. CDR3 DNA sequence: TGTGCCAGCAGCTTATCCAGGGGCGGCTATGGCTACACCTTC.

About this clonotype itself: This beta chain lies outside the target of a library built for alpha chains; its clone size means little. This rearrangement joins TRBV6-5 to TRBJ2-1; D uncertain. The CDR3 runs to 15 residues. The germline gives CDR1 MNHEY, CDR2 SVGAGI. The V end lost 2 bases, the J end lost 4 bases, and 12 bases lay between the germline ends. CDR3 DNA sequence: TGTGCCAGCAGTTACGAGCCCCGAGCGTACAATGAGCAGTTCTTC. Encoded protein: CASSYEPRAYNEQFF.

To note about this clonotype: Because the library targeted alpha chains, this beta chain is an off-target read whose size means little. The rearrangement joins TRBV12-3 or TRBV12-4 to TRBJ2-3, with no clear D. This CDR3 comprises 13 residues. V lost 5 bases to trimming and J lost 5 bases, with 11 bases between them. The CDR3 nucleotides are TGTGCCAGCAGTCTAGGCCGTAAAGATACGCAGTATTTT. It encodes CASSLGRKDTQYF.

Points on this clonotype: The library was designed around alpha chains, so this beta chain is a stray read whose abundance carries little weight. The rearrangement joins TRBV5-6 to TRBJ2-1; D is ambiguous. From germline, CDR1 is SGHDT and CDR2 YYEEEE. The CDR3 sequence is 11 residues long. V was trimmed by 1 base and J by 8 bases, leaving 4 bases between them. The chain's CDR3 is CASSLRHEQFF. The CDR3, as DNA: TGTGCCAGCAGCTTGCGGCATGAGCAGTTCTTC. Full variable domain (remainder filled in from reference TRBV5-6 and TRBJ2-1): DAGVTQSPTHLIKTRGQQVTLRCSPKSGHDTVSWYQQALGQGPQFIFQYYEEEERQRGNFPDRFSGHQFPNYSSELNVNALLLGDSALYLCASSLRHEQFFGPGTRLTVL.

Note on this clonotype: This beta chain came through as a stray read in a library set up for alpha chains, and its size says little. The chain uses TRBV12-3 or TRBV12-4 and TRBJ1-2, with 10 nucleotides matching TRBD1. This CDR3 spans 15 amino acids. The V segment lost 4 bases and the J segment 6 bases; nucleotides outside the gene matches: 8. This chain's CDR3 is CASSWGGTGVDGYTF. The CDR3 coding sequence is TGTGCCAGCAGTTGGGGGGGGACAGGGGTGGATGGCTACACCTTC.

Turning to this clonotype: An end of the junction differs from the germline gene, which may be a read error. This beta chain is an off-target read within a library intended for alpha chains, so its frequency means little. The J gene is TRBJ2-7, the V gene TRBV20-1; 8 positions match TRBD2. CDR1 is DFQATT and CDR2 is SNEGSKA in the germline V gene (reference sequence). This CDR3 comprises 11 residues. The CDR3 here is CSAGLAYEKYF. In DNA, the CDR3 is TGCAGCGCCGGACTAGCCTACGAGAAGTACTTC.